Below, 23 T cell receptor beta chains from the same sample are listed, as sequenced in a study of T cells expressing NK-cell markers. TCRdb reprocessed the 5' RACE reads; each CDR3 protein has one entry and no DNA is given. The sample table sets out some 600,000 distinct CDR3 sequences. Input material: blood T cells: a sorted CD56 or NKG2C T cell subset, CD4+ or CD8+ T cells, or bulk PBMC T cells (not recorded which). The origin of the receptors is a man in his late teens or twenties in good health.

V gene TRBV12-3 or TRBV12-4 combines with J gene TRBJ1-1; TCRdb calls TRBD1, which cannot be checked without DNA. The CDR3 extends over 15 amino acids. The CDR3 loop reads CASCPWEAANTEAFF.

The chain combines TRBV12-3 or TRBV12-4 with TRBJ1-4; TCRdb gives TRBD1 as the D gene, but with no DNA this cannot be confirmed. This CDR3 spans 14 amino acids. The CDR3 sequence: CASKEGILNEKLFF.

The V call is TRBV10-1, the J call TRBJ2-1. From germline, CDR1 is WNHNN and CDR2 SYGVQD (reference sequence). The CDR3 is 12 residues long. The CDR3 reads CASSEVQDEQFF.

This rearrangement joins TRBV5-1 to TRBJ1-2. CDR3 length equals 12 residues. Germline assignment: CDR1 SGHRS and CDR2 YFSETQ. CDR3 sequence: CASRTGTRGYTF.

The chain carries TRBV11-3 and TRBJ2-5; no DNA is available, so the TRBD1 call from TCRdb remains unchecked. Germline CDR1 reads SGHNT; CDR2 reads YENEEA. CDR3 length: 18 residues. CDR3 region: CASSLSGGAAVTQETQYF. The entire variable domain, with the rest obtained from reference TRBV11-3 and TRBJ2-5, is as follows: EAGVVQSPRYKIIEKKQPVAFWCNPISGHNTLYWYLQNLGQGPELLIRYENEEAVDDSQLPKDRFSAERLKGVDSTLKIQPAELGDSAVYLCASSLSGGAAVTQETQYFGPGTRLLVL.

This chain connects TRBV20-1 to TRBJ2-5; lacking DNA, the TRBD2 call made by TCRdb goes unchecked. Germline loops: CDR1 DFQATT, CDR2 SNEGSKA (reference sequence). The length of the CDR3 is 15 residues. This chain's CDR3 is CSARDGWLAEETQYF.

The chain joins TRBV20-1 to TRBJ1-5. Germline loops: CDR1 DFQATT, CDR2 SNEGSKA (reference sequence). The CDR3 contains 16 residues. The CDR3 region is CSARKPGGSSNQPQHF.

The J gene is TRBJ1-6, the V gene TRBV10-3; the TCRdb D gene call, TRBD1, has no DNA to confirm it. Germline V gene sequence: CDR1 ENHRY, CDR2 SYGVKD. The CDR3 runs to 16 residues. The CDR3 sequence: CAISESGQGSDSPLHF.

The genes are TRBV20-1 and TRBJ2-2; TCRdb's assignment of TRBD2 cannot be checked, as there is no DNA. This CDR3 is 15 amino acids long. From germline, CDR1 is DFQATT and CDR2 SNEGSKA (reference sequence). The CDR3 protein is CSARGTALRAGELFF.

The J gene is TRBJ2-1, the V gene TRBV7-9; absent DNA, TCRdb's TRBD2 call cannot be checked. From germline, CDR1 is SEHNR and CDR2 FQNEAQ (reference sequence). This CDR3 has 14 residues. The CDR3 sequence is CASRPGEGLDEQFF.

This sequence joins TRBV28 and TRBJ2-3; no DNA is available, so the TRBD2 call from TCRdb remains unchecked. Per the germline V gene, CDR1 is MDHEN and CDR2 is SYDVKM. The CDR3 has 15 residues. The CDR3 spells CASSSTSVVTDTQYF.

The rearrangement links TRBV5-1 to TRBJ1-1; TCRdb proposes TRBD1, but this gene call is untestable without DNA. The length of the CDR3 is 15 residues. Germline CDR1 SGHRS, CDR2 YFSETQ. The CDR3 loop is CASSPGQFISTEAFF.

This chain uses TRBV5-1 with TRBJ2-1; the TCRdb call, TRBD2, lacks DNA for checking. The CDR3 has 15 amino acids. CDR1 and CDR2 (germline): SGHRS, YFSETQ. This chain's CDR3 is CASSLVFEGVNEQFF.

The genes are TRBV10-3 and TRBJ2-5; TCRdb's D call, TRBD1, is unchecked because there is no DNA. The germline V gene has CDR1 ENHRY and CDR2 SYGVKD. The CDR3 contains 12 residues. The CDR3 region is CAISGKRETQYF.

The rearrangement uses TRBV27 and TRBJ2-5; TCRdb outputs TRBD1, but without DNA this stays unchecked. Germline V CDR1 and CDR2: MNHEY, SMNVEV (reference sequence). CDR3 length: 15 residues. This CDR3 reads CASSSIDRVQETQYF.

This chain links TRBV20-1 with TRBJ2-5; TCRdb selects TRBD2, and the lack of DNA leaves this call unchecked. CDR1 and CDR2 (germline): DFQATT, SNEGSKA (reference sequence). The CDR3 has 11 residues. The CDR3 region is CGGRVQETQYF.

The V gene is TRBV5-1, the J gene TRBJ1-2; as DNA is missing, the TRBD1 call by TCRdb cannot be tested. The CDR3 spans 12 residues. Germline lookup yields CDR1 SGHRS and CDR2 YFSETQ. This CDR3 reads CASKVERGGYTF.

The chain recombines TRBV5-1 with TRBJ2-2; TCRdb outputs TRBD1, but without DNA this stays unchecked. The CDR3 covers 15 residues. CDR1 is SGHRS and CDR2 is YFSETQ in the germline V gene. The CDR3 protein is CASGNVQGYTGELFF.

V gene TRBV4-3 combines with J gene TRBJ2-5; TCRdb reports TRBD2, a call that lacks DNA to check it against. Germline V CDR1 and CDR2: LGHNA, YSLEER. CDR3 length: 15 residues. Here the CDR3 reads CASSHGGGEQETQYF.

The chain recombines TRBV12-3 or TRBV12-4 with TRBJ2-1; TCRdb reports TRBD2, a call that lacks DNA to check it against. This CDR3 is built from 15 residues. CDR3 loop: CASSLDGSRGSEQFF.

The chain recombines TRBV4-1 with TRBJ2-2; TCRdb reports TRBD1, a call that lacks DNA to check it against. This CDR3 has 15 amino acids. Germline CDR1 reads MGHRA; CDR2 reads YSYEKL. The CDR3 reads CASSQDRDRGLELFF.

The chain joins TRBV6-5 to TRBJ2-7; TCRdb indicates TRBD2, and absent DNA this call remains unverified. CDR3 size: 18 residues. Germline-derived CDR1 and CDR2 are MNHEY and SVGAGI. CDR3: CASSYSASSGKLSYEQYF.

The chain couples TRBV6-6 to TRBJ2-1; TCRdb's D call, TRBD2, is unchecked because there is no DNA. There are 13 residues in the CDR3. CDR1 is MNHNY and CDR2 is SVGAGI in the germline V gene (reference sequence). The CDR3 is CASSPDLAGEQFF.